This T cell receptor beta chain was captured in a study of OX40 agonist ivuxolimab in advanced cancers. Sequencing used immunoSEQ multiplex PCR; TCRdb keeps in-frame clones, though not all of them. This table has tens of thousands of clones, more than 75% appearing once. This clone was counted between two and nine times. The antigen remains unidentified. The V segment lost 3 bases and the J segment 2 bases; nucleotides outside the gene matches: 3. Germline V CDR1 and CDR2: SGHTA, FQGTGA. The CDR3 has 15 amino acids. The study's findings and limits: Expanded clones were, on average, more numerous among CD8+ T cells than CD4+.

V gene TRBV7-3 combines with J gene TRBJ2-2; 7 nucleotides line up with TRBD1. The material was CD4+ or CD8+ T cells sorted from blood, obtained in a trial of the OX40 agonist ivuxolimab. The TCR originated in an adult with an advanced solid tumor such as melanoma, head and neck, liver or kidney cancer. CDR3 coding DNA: TGTGCCAGCAGCTTGACAGGGACCAACACCGGGGAGCTGTTTTTT. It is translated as CASSLTGTNTGELFF. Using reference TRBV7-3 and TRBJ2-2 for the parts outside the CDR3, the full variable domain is GAGVSQTPSNKVTEKGKYVELRCDPISGHTALYWYRQSLGQGPEFLIYFQGTGAADDSGLPNDRFFAVRPEGSVSTLKIQRTERGDSAVYLCASSLTGTNTGELFFGEGSRLTVL.